This TCR beta chain was obtained from a study of identical twins. Template switching (which added a universal primer site) was used, and cDNA carried unique molecular identifiers. TCRdb independently ran MiXCR on the 5' RACE reads; one entry per CDR3 protein. The data contain 1.5 million to 2 million distinct CDR3 sequences, under 35% of them singletons. V dropped 4 bases and J dropped 1 base, with 7 bases sitting between them. The CDR3 consists of 13 residues. The germline V gene has CDR1 LGHDT and CDR2 YNNKEL (reference sequence). Study-wide points: Weaker excess twin sharing was observed in beta out-of-frame sequences. Abundant beta clonotypes from cord blood had fewer insertions, unlike memory repertoires, which showed none.

This clonotype was observed a few times. What it binds is unknown. Source material: cord blood. J is TRBJ1-1 and V is TRBV3-1; D is undetermined. The receptor comes from a newborn girl in good health. In DNA, the CDR3 is TGTGCCAGCAGCCGGAGACAGAACACTGAAGCTTTCTTT. Protein sequence: CASSRRQNTEAFF.